A single sample is the source of the 21 T cell receptor beta chains below, sequenced in a study of cytotoxic CD8 clonotypes in ibrutinib-treated CLL. Only in-frame clones appear in the TCRdb table, and some are missing; sequencing was by immunoSEQ multiplex PCR. Of roughly 180,000 clones in the sample, approximately 80% are singletons; the top ten hold over 4.5%. The material was PBMCs, obtained after 24 months of ibrutinib treatment. All receptors derive from a human donor with chronic lymphocytic leukemia.

The CDR3 DNA reads as TGTGCCAGCAGTTACCACGACAGGGTGGATGGCTACACCTTC. Translated, it gives CASSYHDRVDGYTF. The V call is TRBV6-5, the J call TRBJ1-2; 7 positions agree with TRBD1. V was clipped by 2 bases and J by 6 bases; unmatched bases: 6. The germline V gene has CDR1 MNHEY and CDR2 SVGAGI. The CDR3 covers 14 residues.

The chain employs TRBV6-1 and TRBJ1-1; unclear D gene. The CDR3 has 13 amino acids. Germline lookup yields CDR1 MNHNS and CDR2 SASEGT. V shed 10 bases and J shed 8 bases, with 20 bases lying between them. In DNA, the CDR3 is TGTGCCACCTCAAGATCGTTGTATCCAGAAGCTTTCTTT. Its translation: CATSRSLYPEAFF.

This chain connects TRBV4-2 to TRBJ2-7; TRBD1 matches at 7 bases. The CDR3 is 15 amino acids. Germline CDR1 is LGHNA and CDR2 is YNFKEQ. J lost 6 bases, V lost 0 bases, and 8 bases had no gene match. CDR3 sequence reads: CASSQDSQGVAEQYF. The CDR3 DNA reads as TGTGCCAGCAGCCAAGATTCCCAGGGGGTGGCCGAGCAGTACTTC.

The chain has TRBV5-5 and TRBJ1-5, with TRBD1 as a possible D gene (5 bases). With 3 bases removed from V and 3 bases from J, the gap between germline ends came to 10 bases. The CDR3 extends over 14 amino acids. Germline CDR1 is SGHKS and CDR2 is YYEKEE (reference sequence). The CDR3: CASSSVQVNQPQHF. In DNA, the CDR3 is TGTGCCAGCAGCTCTGTACAGGTCAATCAGCCCCAGCATTTT.

J is TRBJ2-1 and V is TRBV7-3, with D uncertain. Trimming removed 5 bases from V and 6 bases from J, with 8 bases in between. Germline lookup yields CDR1 SGHTA and CDR2 FQGTGA. There are 12 residues in the CDR3. The CDR3 nucleotides are TGTGCCAGCAGCCGGACGTCCAATGAGCAGTTCTTC. Amino acids: CASSRTSNEQFF.

V is TRBV7-9 and J is TRBJ2-1, with D hard to call. The germline V and J ends were trimmed by 1 base and 9 bases, with 7 bases remaining between them. This CDR3 comprises 12 residues. CDR1 is SEHNR, CDR2 FQNEAQ, per germline (reference sequence). CDR3 nucleotides: TGTGCCAGCAGCTTAGGTCCCCGTGAGCAGTTCTTC. It codes for CASSLGPREQFF.

V is TRBV6-5 and J is TRBJ2-7, with D unclear. Germline V gives CDR1 MNHEY, CDR2 SVGAGI. The V gene lost 2 bases and the J gene lost 4 bases, with 3 bases spanning the gap. CDR3 length: 11 amino acids. CDR3 in DNA: TGTGCCAGCAGTTACAAATACGAGCAGTACTTC. Its translation: CASSYKYEQYF.

The rearrangement links TRBV5-1 to TRBJ2-1; D uncertain. CDR1 is SGHRS, CDR2 YFSETQ, per germline. V lost 0 bases and J 5 bases, leaving 6 bases between the germline ends. CDR3 size: 13 residues. The CDR3 sequence is CASSLARNNEQFF. The CDR3 DNA follows: TGCGCCAGCAGCTTGGCCCGAAACAATGAGCAGTTCTTC.

The CDR3 reads CASSWAGGGNTEAFF. In DNA, the CDR3 is TGTGCCAGCAGCTGGGCAGGGGGAGGGAACACTGAAGCTTTCTTT. The chain recombines TRBV7-8 with TRBJ1-1, with TRBD1 matching 7 bases. J lost 1 base, V lost 4 bases, and 6 bases had no gene match. This CDR3 has 15 residues. The germline V gene has CDR1 SGHVS and CDR2 FQNEAQ.

The V and J genes are TRBV6-5 and TRBJ2-5; 8 nucleotides agree with TRBD2. Germline V gives CDR1 MNHEY, CDR2 SVGAGI. V gave up 0 bases and J gave up 5 bases; unmatched junction bases: 5. The CDR3 has 15 residues. The CDR3 loop is CASSYSNSGMETQYF. The CDR3 nucleotides read TGTGCCAGCAGTTACTCGAATAGCGGGATGGAGACCCAGTACTTC.

The chain combines TRBV11-2 with TRBJ2-7, with a tentative D call TRBD1 (6 bases). Deletions cut 5 bases from V and 3 bases from J, with 11 bases between. The germline V gene encodes CDR1 SGHAT and CDR2 FQNNGV. The CDR3 is 13 amino acids. The CDR3 protein is CASSRGRGYEQYF. CDR3 nucleotides: TGTGCCAGCAGCCGGGGCAGGGGCTACGAGCAGTACTTC.

The chain couples TRBV28 to TRBJ1-1; the match to TRBD1 covers 10 bases. This CDR3 has 12 residues. V trimming: 11 bases; J trimming: 4 bases; junction bases outside the gene matches: 4. Germline V gene sequence: CDR1 MDHEN, CDR2 SYDVKM. The CDR3 reads CAVGQGGTEAFF. In DNA, the CDR3 is TGTGCCGTTGGACAGGGGGGCACTGAAGCTTTCTTT.

Only one count was recorded for this clone. The CDR3 is CASSPGTASPNSPLHF. The CDR3 DNA reads as TGTGCCAGCAGCCCCGGGACAGCCAGTCCTAATTCACCCCTCCACTTT. This chain connects TRBV11-2 to TRBJ1-6; 7 bases fit TRBD1. The CDR3 consists of 16 residues. The germline gives CDR1 SGHAT, CDR2 FQNNGV. Trimming took 5 bases from V and 6 from J; bases not matched to a gene: 10. Using reference TRBV11-2 and TRBJ1-6 for the parts outside the CDR3, the full variable domain is EAGVAQSPRYKIIEKRQSVAFWCNPISGHATLYWYQQILGQGPKLLIQFQNNGVVDDSQLPKDRFSAERLKGVDSTLKIQPAKLEDSAVYLCASSPGTASPNSPLHFGNGTRLTVT.

The rearrangement uses TRBV27 and TRBJ1-5; no clear D gene. Looked up from germline, CDR1 is MNHEY and CDR2 is SMNVEV (reference sequence). The CDR3 contains 13 residues. Trimming removed 3 bases from V and 4 bases from J, with 7 bases in between. The CDR3: CASSLRINQPQHF. DNA of the CDR3: TGTGCCAGCAGTTTGCGGATTAATCAGCCCCAGCATTTT.

Many counts were recorded for this clone. This chain connects TRBV19 to TRBJ2-2; TRBD2 matches 11 bases. Germline V CDR1 and CDR2: LNHDA, SQIVND (reference sequence). V lost 5 bases to trimming and J lost 7 bases; unmatched junction nucleotides: 15. This CDR3 region has 18 residues. The chain's CDR3 is CASSPEPPSSGGSGELFF. DNA of the CDR3: TGTGCCAGTAGTCCCGAACCCCCCTCTAGCGGGGGGAGCGGGGAGCTGTTTTTT.

The chain employs TRBV29-1 and TRBJ2-7; 7 nucleotides match TRBD1. The CDR3 spans 13 residues. CDR1 SQVTM and CDR2 ANQGSEA come from the germline V gene. Trimming at V came to 4 bases and at J to 1 base, leaving 4 bases not matched to a gene. The CDR3 region has the DNA TGCAGCGTTGGATGGGACAGATCCTACGAGCAGTACTTC. Translated, it gives CSVGWDRSYEQYF.

The chain couples TRBV9 to TRBJ1-2; D gene ambiguous. The CDR3 extends over 12 amino acids. Germline values: CDR1 SGDLS, CDR2 YYNGEE. Trimming left V 4 bases short and J 7 bases short, with 11 bases between. In nucleotides, the CDR3 is TGTGCCAGCAGCCCCCTGGACCGTGGCTACACCTTC. It encodes CASSPLDRGYTF.

This chain connects TRBV27 to TRBJ2-7; 7 positions agree with TRBD1. The CDR3 has 15 amino acids. The V segment lost 5 bases and the J segment 6 bases; nucleotides outside the gene matches: 13. The germline gives CDR1 MNHEY, CDR2 SMNVEV (reference sequence). This CDR3 reads CASSRQGGVPLEQYF. The DNA for the CDR3 is TGTGCCAGCAGTAGACAGGGTGGGGTCCCACTCGAGCAGTACTTC.

This clone was detected a few times. The chain carries TRBV7-9 and TRBJ1-1; D unclear. The CDR3 contains 14 residues. Looked up from germline, CDR1 is SEHNR and CDR2 is FQNEAQ (reference sequence). V gave up 6 bases and J gave up 5 bases, with 16 bases separating them. CDR3 sequence: CASSGEGRGTEAFF. DNA for the CDR3: TGTGCCAGCAGTGGTGAAGGGAGAGGGACTGAAGCTTTCTTT.

This chain connects TRBV9 to TRBJ1-3; maybe TRBD1 (5 bases). From germline, CDR1 is SGDLS and CDR2 YYNGEE. The CDR3 has 16 residues. V lost 4 bases, J lost 0 bases, and 14 bases lay in between. Written as DNA, the CDR3 is TGTGCCAGCAGCAGTCGACAGCTGGCCTCTGGAAACACCATATATTTT. Its protein product is CASSSRQLASGNTIYF.

The chain uses TRBV6-5 and TRBJ2-3, with 11 bases aligning to TRBD1. The germline V gene has CDR1 MNHEY and CDR2 SVGAGI. Germline trimming cut 0 bases from V and 4 bases from J; bases unmatched to any gene: 0. This CDR3 contains 15 residues. The CDR3: CASSYSGQGADTQYF. CDR3 in DNA: TGTGCCAGCAGTTACTCGGGACAGGGGGCAGATACGCAGTATTTT.